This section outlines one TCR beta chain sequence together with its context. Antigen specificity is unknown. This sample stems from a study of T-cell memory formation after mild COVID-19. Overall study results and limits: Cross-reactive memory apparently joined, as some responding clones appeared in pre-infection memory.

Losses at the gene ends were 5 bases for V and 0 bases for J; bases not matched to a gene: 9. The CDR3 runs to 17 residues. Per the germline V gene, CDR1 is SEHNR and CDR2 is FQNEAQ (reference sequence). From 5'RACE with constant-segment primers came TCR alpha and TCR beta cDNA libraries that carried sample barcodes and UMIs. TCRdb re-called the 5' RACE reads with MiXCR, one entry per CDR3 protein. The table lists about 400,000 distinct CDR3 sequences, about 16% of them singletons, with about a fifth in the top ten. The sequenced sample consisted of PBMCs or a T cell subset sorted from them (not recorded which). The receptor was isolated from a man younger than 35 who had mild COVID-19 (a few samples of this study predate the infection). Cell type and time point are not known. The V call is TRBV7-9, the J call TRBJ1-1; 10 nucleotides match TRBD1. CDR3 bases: TGTGCCAGCAGCACCCGGGACAGGGGCTTTATGAACACTGAAGCTTTCTTT. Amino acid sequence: CASSTRDRGFMNTEAFF.